One and the same sample provided the 19 T cell receptor beta chains below, sequenced in a study of Graves' ophthalmopathy and Graves' hyperthyroidism. Researchers took RNA transcripts and amplified TCR beta CDR3 regions from them. An initial RT-PCR round employing HTBI primers preceded a second-round multiplex PCR. TCRdb processed the multiplex PCR reads anew with MiXCR; each CDR3 protein has one entry. The profile shows 900,000 to 1,200,000 distinct CDR3 sequences, 35% to 45% of them singletons. The sequenced sample consisted of peripheral blood or thyroid tissue (not recorded which). Receptors were obtained from an adult man with Graves' hyperthyroidism.

This clonotype was recorded at least ten times. The chain uses TRBV20-1 and TRBJ2-7; 8 bases map to TRBD1. Trimming took 3 bases from V and 1 from J; bases not matched to a gene: 8. This CDR3 has 15 amino acids. Germline CDR1 reads DFQATT; CDR2 reads SNEGSKA (reference sequence). DNA for the CDR3: TGCAGTGCTAGCGTTAGGACAGGGATATCCTACGAGCAGTACTTC. Amino acid sequence: CSASVRTGISYEQYF.

V and J are TRBV2 and TRBJ2-7, with D hard to call. V dropped 11 bases and J dropped 4 bases, with 9 bases sitting between them. CDR1 SNHLY and CDR2 FYNNEI come from the germline V gene. CDR3 size: 10 residues. The CDR3 bases are TGTGCCGACCGAGGTTACGAGCAGTACTTC. It encodes CADRGYEQYF.

This sequence joins TRBV24-1 and TRBJ1-1; D ambiguous. CDR1 is KGHDR, CDR2 SFDVKD, per germline. The V and J ends lost 5 bases and 4 bases respectively, with 10 bases between them. The CDR3 loop spans 13 amino acids. CDR3 loop: CATSVNGPTEAFF. As DNA, the CDR3 is TGTGCCACCAGTGTAAATGGCCCCACTGAAGCTTTCTTT.

The CDR3 bases are TGTGCCGGCAAAAGAGCAGGGGGACTAAACGAGCAGTACTTC. Its protein is CAGKRAGGLNEQYF. The genes are TRBV12-3 or TRBV12-4 and TRBJ2-7; D may match TRBD1 or TRBD2 (7 bases each). With 11 bases removed from V and 5 bases from J, the gap between germline ends came to 22 bases. There are 14 residues in the CDR3.

This clonotype was observed at least ten times. The chain uses TRBV11-2 and TRBJ2-6; TRBD1 might be the D (5 bases). The CDR3 length is 18 residues. Trimming left V 5 bases short and J 0 bases short, with 17 bases between. CDR1 is SGHAT, CDR2 FQNNGV, per germline. This CDR3 is CASSTYHQGPSGANVLTF. In DNA form, the CDR3 reads TGTGCCAGCAGCACCTATCACCAGGGTCCCTCTGGGGCCAACGTCCTGACTTTC.

The genes are TRBV12-3 or TRBV12-4 and TRBJ1-1, with a possible D match to TRBD1 (6 bases). With 8 bases removed from V and 2 bases from J, the gap between germline ends came to 12 bases. There are 13 residues in the CDR3. CDR3 sequence reads: CASQEGGNTEAFF. CDR3 sequence (DNA): TGTGCCAGCCAAGAGGGGGGAAACACTGAAGCTTTCTTT.

This clonotype was seen at least ten times. The chain links TRBV19 to TRBJ1-5; D gene unclear. The V and J ends lost 3 bases and 5 bases respectively, with 14 bases between them. This CDR3 has 15 residues. In germline, CDR1 is LNHDA, CDR2 SQIVND (reference sequence). The CDR3 here is CASSIEGVSDQPQHF. The DNA of the CDR3 is TGTGCCAGTAGTATCGAGGGAGTCTCGGATCAGCCCCAGCATTTT.

J is TRBJ2-7 and V is TRBV20-1, with 9 bases fitting TRBD2. Trimming cost V 6 bases and J 6 bases; bases outside gene matches: 15. Germline values: CDR1 DFQATT, CDR2 SNEGSKA (reference sequence). The CDR3 covers 15 residues. The CDR3 nucleotides read TGCAGTGCGGACCCGACTGCGGGAGGGAGGCCCGAGCAGTACTTC. Translated: CSADPTAGGRPEQYF.

This clonotype was observed at least ten times. This sequence joins TRBV20-1 and TRBJ2-7; D might be TRBD2 (5 bases). Trimming removed 5 bases from V and 6 bases from J, with 17 bases in between. This CDR3 comprises 13 residues. CDR1 is DFQATT, CDR2 SNEGSKA, per germline (reference sequence). DNA for the CDR3: TGCAGTGCTGAGTCTAGGACTGGCGGCGAGCAGTACTTC. Its translation: CSAESRTGGEQYF.

This chain links TRBV28 with TRBJ1-5, with unresolved D. Germline CDR1 MDHEN, CDR2 SYDVKM. The CDR3 runs 14 residues. V lost 6 bases to trimming and J lost 6 bases, with 15 bases between them. The CDR3 DNA is TGTGCCAGCAGGAGGGTCCCTCATCGTCAGCCCCAGCATTTT. Translating gives CASRRVPHRQPQHF.

The chain is built from TRBV2 and TRBJ2-7; 8 positions match TRBD2. Germline CDR1 and CDR2: SNHLY and FYNNEI. The J segment lost 0 bases and the V segment lost 8 bases, leaving 12 bases of the junction unmatched. CDR3 length: 16 amino acids. The DNA for the CDR3 is TGTGCCAGCTTCGTTAGCGGGAACCTTGACTCCTACGAGCAGTACTTC. Translating it yields CASFVSGNLDSYEQYF. Together with reference TRBV2 and TRBJ2-7, the CDR3 gives the full variable domain: EPEVTQTPSHQVTQMGQEVILRCVPISNHLYFYWYRQILGQKVEFLVSFYNNEISEKSEIFDDQFSVERPDGSNFTLKIRSTKLEDSAMYFCASFVSGNLDSYEQYFGPGTRLTVT.

The chain combines TRBV25-1 with TRBJ1-1; 8 nucleotides line up with TRBD1. With 4 bases clipped from V and 1 base from J, the junction kept 8 bases outside the gene matches. Germline lookup yields CDR1 MGHDK and CDR2 SYGVNS. The CDR3 is made up of 16 amino acids. CDR3 DNA sequence: TGTGCCAGCAGTGTAAATACAGGGGGTAGGAACACTGAAGCTTTCTTT. It is translated as CASSVNTGGRNTEAFF. Using reference TRBV25-1 and TRBJ1-1 for the parts outside the CDR3, the full variable domain is EADIYQTPRYLVIGTGKKITLECSQTMGHDKMYWYQQDPGMELHLIHYSYGVNSTEKGDLSSESTVSRIRTEHFPLTLESARPSHTSQYLCASSVNTGGRNTEAFFGQGTRLTVV.

J is TRBJ2-7 and V is TRBV2; D tentatively reads TRBD1 or TRBD2 (5 bases each). The CDR3 covers 15 residues. CDR1 SNHLY and CDR2 FYNNEI come from the germline V gene. The ends were cut back, 6 bases at V and 2 bases at J, with 17 bases in the middle. The CDR3 sequence: CASSSPKGRTYEQYF. The DNA of the CDR3 is TGTGCCAGCAGCTCTCCAAAGGGACGGACCTACGAGCAGTACTTC.

This chain connects TRBV5-8 to TRBJ1-1; 7 nucleotides match TRBD1. The CDR3 has 14 residues. The trim removed 3 bases at V and 4 bases at J, leaving 6 bases unmatched. Looked up from germline, CDR1 is SGHTS and CDR2 is YDEGEE. The CDR3 is CASSSTDRSTEAFF. CDR3 nucleotides: TGTGCCAGCAGCTCCACGGACAGGTCCACTGAAGCTTTCTTT.

The count of this clonotype is one. An end of the junction differs from the germline gene, which may be a read error. The chain uses TRBV7-9 and TRBJ1-6, with TRBD1 identical over 9 bases. The CDR3 has 18 amino acids. Germline loops: CDR1 SEHNR, CDR2 FQNEAQ (reference sequence). The CDR3 region has the DNA TGTGCCAGCAGCTTTTGGAATCGGAGAGGACAGGGGAGTTCACCCTTCCACTTT. It yields the protein CASSFWNRRGQGSSPFHF.

This clonotype was seen only a few times. This sequence joins TRBV10-3 and TRBJ2-7, with D tentatively TRBD1 or TRBD2 (5 bases each). Trimming took off 10 bases at V and 3 bases at J, with 19 bases between the two ends. CDR1 and CDR2 from the germline V gene are ENHRY and SYGVKD. The CDR3 sequence is 14 residues long. CDR3 amino acids: CATVDRTDSYEQYF. The CDR3 bases are TGTGCCACCGTGGATCGGACTGACAGCTACGAGCAGTACTTC.

This clonotype has more than one count but fewer than ten. The chain recombines TRBV7-2 with TRBJ2-2; 9 bases map to TRBD1. The CDR3 runs to 17 residues. Trimming at V came to 5 bases and at J to 9 bases, leaving 16 bases not matched to a gene. Germline CDR1 is SGHTA and CDR2 is FQGNSA. The CDR3 coding sequence is TGTGCCAGCAGCCGTCCCGGGACAGGGATGATTCTACGGGAGCTGTTTTTT. Protein sequence: CASSRPGTGMILRELFF.

This clonotype was recorded at least ten times. J is TRBJ1-1 and V is TRBV7-9; weak D call: TRBD1 (5 bases). The V and J ends lost 7 bases and 10 bases respectively, with 16 bases between them. The CDR3 runs 12 residues. From germline, CDR1 is SEHNR and CDR2 FQNEAQ (reference sequence). This CDR3 is CASMGQGEIAFF. CDR3 sequence (DNA): TGTGCCAGCATGGGCCAAGGGGAGATAGCTTTCTTT. Supplemented by reference TRBV7-9 and TRBJ1-1, the full variable domain reads DTGVSQNPRHKITKRGQNVTFRCDPISEHNRLYWYRQTLGQGPEFLTYFQNEAQLEKSRLLSDRFSAERPKGSFSTLEIQRTEQGDSAMYLCASMGQGEIAFFGQGTRLTVV.

The V gene is TRBV7-2, the J gene TRBJ2-7; maybe TRBD1 (6 bases). The V gene lost 5 bases and the J gene lost 2 bases, with 19 bases spanning the gap. Germline V gives CDR1 SGHTA, CDR2 FQGNSA. This CDR3 has 16 amino acids. Here the CDR3 reads CASSARTRGPTYEQYF. DNA for the CDR3: TGTGCCAGCAGCGCCCGGACCAGGGGTCCGACCTACGAGCAGTACTTC.